This TCR beta chain originates from a study of vaccination and CD4 T cells after COVID-19. As for the study in general: Diagnosis preceded the drawing of post-COVID samples by a median approximately 100 days (range 35 to 161). For post-vaccine samples, collection took place a median about 72 days after dose two, ranging from 14 to 241.

General study points: Relatively small numbers of convalescent patients were studied, with no early post-infection timepoints included. A nonsignificant rise from roughly 21 to 40 was seen in the median number of SARS-CoV-2-reactive clonotypes.

Germline V gene data show CDR1 as SEHNR and CDR2 as FQNEAQ (reference sequence). The CDR3 has 12 residues. Trimming stripped 2 bases from V and 14 bases from J, with 10 bases between. Scientists ran DNA taken from cultured CD4+ T cells through the Oncomine TCR Beta short-read assay for sequencing. MiXCR, run by TCRdb on the PCR reads, gives a single entry per CDR3 protein. The sample records about 6,600 distinct CDR3 sequences, around 45% being singletons. Treatment: roughly nine-day PBMC culture with coronavirus spike peptide pools or control peptides (ViraFEST assay). Only a few counts were recorded for this clonotype. The antigen is unknown.

The receptor's source is a human donor who had recovered from COVID-19. The chain couples TRBV7-9 to TRBJ1-6, with a possible D match to TRBD1 (5 bases). The sample comprised CD4+ T cells from blood, cultured in vitro. The CDR3 loop is CASSLPGTALHF. The CDR3 coding sequence is TGTGCCAGCAGCTTACCCGGGACCGCCCTCCACTTT.